These 21 T cell receptor beta chains were sequenced from one sample in a study of beta chain features in type 1 diabetes. Study-wide results and limits: Moderate but significant shortening of TCRB CDR3s was recorded in all four CD4+ subsets from Type 1 diabetes patients.

Isolated RNA was reverse transcribed in full, so expressed TCRB transcripts were sequenced. The method was immunoSEQ multiplex PCR; TCRdb's version includes in-frame clones alone and lacks a portion of them. The repertoire includes about 700,000 clones, about an eighth of them detected once, and 0.022% sits in the top ten. These TCRs are of unknown antigen specificity. The sample was naive CD4+ T cells from blood. These receptors all stem from a man between 18 and 35 years old with type 1 diabetes.

The chain links TRBV14 to TRBJ2-1; possibly TRBD2 for D (7 bases). Germline CDR1 and CDR2: SGHDN and FVKESK. The length of the CDR3 is 21 residues. Deletions cut 1 base from V and 0 bases from J, with 25 bases between. CDR3 nucleotide sequence: TGTGCCAGCAGCCAAGTTCGGTTCCGGGGGGCGCTTACAAGCTCCTACAATGAGCAGTTCTTC. Protein product: CASSQVRFRGALTSSYNEQFF.

There are a few counts of this clone. This chain connects TRBV30 to TRBJ2-7, with a possible D match to TRBD2 (6 bases). V lost 4 bases and J lost 4, with 11 bases in between. The germline V gene has CDR1 GTSNPN and CDR2 SVGIG (reference sequence). This CDR3 is built from 12 residues. The CDR3 reads CAWTRGGYEQYF. CDR3 DNA sequence: TGTGCCTGGACTCGTGGAGGGTACGAGCAGTACTTC.

As to this clone: Other DNA variants within this sample encode the same CDR3. This chain joins TRBV18 and TRBJ1-1; D gene ambiguous. Germline CDR1 and CDR2: KGHSH and LQKENI. Trimming took off 2 bases at V and 0 bases at J, with 4 bases between the two ends. The CDR3 sequence is 13 residues long. The CDR3 region is CASSPSLNTEAFF. Written as DNA, the CDR3 is TGTGCCAGCTCACCATCTCTGAACACTGAAGCTTTCTTT. The full variable domain, rest sourced from reference TRBV18 and TRBJ1-1, is NAGVMQNPRHLVRRRGQEARLRCSPMKGHSHVYWYRQLPEEGLKFMVYLQKENIIDESGMPKERFSAEFPKEGPSILRIQQVVRGDSAAYFCASSPSLNTEAFFGQGTRLTVV.

CDR3 coding DNA: TGCGCCAGCAGCTTGATCAATGAGCAGTTCTTC. It specifies CASSLINEQFF. V usage is TRBV5-1 and J usage is TRBJ2-1, with unresolved D. CDR3 length: 11 residues. The germline V and J ends were trimmed by 1 base and 6 bases, with 2 bases remaining between them. From germline, CDR1 is SGHRS and CDR2 YFSETQ.

In the case of this clone: The junction departs from germline at one end; a sequencing error may be responsible. The V call is TRBV13, the J call TRBJ2-5; no definite D call. Germline V lookup: CDR1 PRHDT, CDR2 FYEKMQ (reference sequence). CDR3 length: 15 residues. The CDR3 protein is CASSSSGHHQETQYF. In DNA, the CDR3 is TGCGCCAGCAGCTCCTCGGGCCACCATCAAGAGACCCAGTACTTC.

This clone was seen a few times. The chain combines TRBV30 with TRBJ2-4, with a tentative D call TRBD1 (5 bases). Germline V gene lookup returns CDR1 GTSNPN and CDR2 SVGIG (reference sequence). This CDR3 is built from 15 residues. Trimming took off 2 bases at V and 0 bases at J, with 11 bases between the two ends. The CDR3: CAWSPQGLAKNIQYF. The CDR3 DNA sequence: TGTGCCTGGAGTCCCCAGGGATTAGCCAAAAACATTCAGTACTTC.

The chain carries TRBV30 and TRBJ1-5; D is perhaps TRBD1 (6 bases). The V gene's germline CDR1 is GTSNPN and CDR2 SVGIG (reference sequence). The CDR3 extends over 14 amino acids. V shed 1 base and J shed 7 bases, with 14 bases lying between them. In DNA form, the CDR3 reads TGTGCCTGGAGTGACACAGGGATCAGGCAGCCCCAGCATTTT. Protein product: CAWSDTGIRQPQHF.

This clone was counted only a few times. J is TRBJ2-2 and V is TRBV9; D possibly uses TRBD1 or TRBD2 (5 bases each). The CDR3 covers 16 residues. Germline V CDR1 and CDR2: SGDLS, YYNGEE. Trimming shortened V by 2 bases and J by 0 bases, and 11 bases separated the two germline ends. CDR3 loop: CASSVMGTSNTGELFF. The CDR3 DNA sequence: TGTGCCAGCAGCGTTATGGGGACCTCGAACACCGGGGAGCTGTTTTTT.

This clone was seen only a few times. J is TRBJ2-3 and V is TRBV30; possibly TRBD2 for D (6 bases). Germline CDR1 and CDR2: GTSNPN and SVGIG (reference sequence). The CDR3 is made up of 16 amino acids. Trimming cost V 4 bases and J 4 bases, with 21 bases left between them. The CDR3 spells CAWTPVPGGTADTQYF. The DNA of the CDR3 is TGTGCCTGGACCCCAGTTCCAGGAGGGACGGCAGATACGCAGTATTTT.

This clone was recorded a few times. This chain joins TRBV6-5 and TRBJ2-5, with no clear D. There are 11 residues in the CDR3. Trimming pared 4 bases from V and 5 bases from J, leaving 5 bases between. Germline CDR1 and CDR2: MNHEY and SVGAGI. DNA for the CDR3: TGTGCCAGCAGTTCGGCCGAGACCCAGTACTTC. This sequence encodes CASSSAETQYF.

This clone was picked up a small number of times. The chain carries TRBV19 and TRBJ1-5, with TRBD1 identical over 11 bases. Germline-derived CDR1 and CDR2 are LNHDA and SQIVND (reference sequence). This CDR3 is 16 amino acids long. The J segment lost 3 bases and the V segment lost 9 bases, leaving 10 bases of the junction unmatched. The CDR3 reads CASRPSGQGDNQPQHF. The DNA for the CDR3 is TGTGCCAGCCGGCCCTCGGGACAGGGGGACAATCAGCCCCAGCATTTT.

This clone was counted only a few times. The chain combines TRBV7-9 with TRBJ2-1; the D gene is possibly TRBD1 (5 bases). Germline CDR1 and CDR2: SEHNR and FQNEAQ (reference sequence). This CDR3 spans 16 amino acids. Trimming removed 5 bases from V and 0 bases from J, with 14 bases in between. CDR3 sequence reads: CASSARTQSSYNEQFF. The CDR3 nucleotides are TGTGCCAGCAGCGCGAGGACACAGAGCTCCTACAATGAGCAGTTCTTC.

There are a few counts of this clone. This chain joins TRBV2 and TRBJ2-7; no firm D call. This CDR3 has 11 amino acids. The germline V and J ends were trimmed by 7 bases and 3 bases, with 7 bases remaining between them. The germline V gene encodes CDR1 SNHLY and CDR2 FYNNEI. The CDR3 loop reads CASNKDYEQYF. The CDR3, as DNA: TGTGCCAGCAACAAGGACTACGAGCAGTACTTC.

J is TRBJ2-1 and V is TRBV5-1; weak D call: TRBD1 (5 bases). Germline values: CDR1 SGHRS, CDR2 YFSETQ. The V and J ends lost 5 bases and 8 bases respectively, with 17 bases between them. The CDR3 length is 14 residues. The CDR3 loop is CASRPDNVRDEQFF. The CDR3, as DNA: TGCGCCAGCAGACCGGACAACGTCAGGGATGAGCAGTTCTTC.

This clone was picked up a small number of times. The chain employs TRBV9 and TRBJ1-1, with D hard to call. Trimming took off 2 bases at V and 0 bases at J, with 8 bases between the two ends. The CDR3 extends over 14 amino acids. Germline V gene data show CDR1 as SGDLS and CDR2 as YYNGEE. DNA for the CDR3: TGTGCCAGCAGCGTGGAGGCGTTGAACACTGAAGCTTTCTTT. Its translation is CASSVEALNTEAFF. Drawing the rest from reference TRBV9 and TRBJ1-1, the complete variable domain is DSGVTQTPKHLITATGQRVTLRCSPRSGDLSVYWYQQSLDQGLQFLIQYYNGEERAKGNILERFSAQQFPDLHSELNLSSLELGDSALYFCASSVEALNTEAFFGQGTRLTVV.

The table lists this clone with a few counts. J is TRBJ2-1 and V is TRBV5-1, with 7 nucleotides matching TRBD2. The CDR3 has 17 amino acids. CDR1 is SGHRS and CDR2 is YFSETQ in the germline V gene. Trimming removed 0 bases from V and 9 bases from J; junction bases left unmatched: 15. In nucleotides, the CDR3 is TGCGCCAGCAGCTTGGTCGGGCTCGGAGCGGGGTGGGGTGAGCAGTTCTTC. Its protein product is CASSLVGLGAGWGEQFF.

The chain uses TRBV6-1 and TRBJ2-4, with TRBD2 identical over 10 bases. The V gene's germline CDR1 is MNHNS and CDR2 SASEGT. Trimming took 7 bases from V and 9 from J; bases not matched to a gene: 12. This CDR3 region has 15 residues. The CDR3 nucleotides are TGTGCCAGCACCCTCGGATCAGCGGGGGGGCCCATTCAGTACTTC. It codes for CASTLGSAGGPIQYF.

This clone was seen more than once but under ten times. The chain combines TRBV5-1 with TRBJ2-4; D is undetermined. Trimming left V 4 bases short and J 10 bases short, with 15 bases between. Germline lookup yields CDR1 SGHRS and CDR2 YFSETQ. CDR3 size: 13 residues. CDR3 protein: CASSHRVEQIQYF. The CDR3 coding sequence is TGCGCCAGCAGCCATCGGGTCGAGCAGATTCAGTACTTC.

This clone appeared a few times. The chain joins TRBV27 to TRBJ2-5, with TRBD2 as a possible D gene (6 bases). The CDR3 length is 14 residues. Per the germline V gene, CDR1 is MNHEY and CDR2 is SMNVEV (reference sequence). Between the trimmed V and J ends, which lost 4 bases and 5 bases, there was a span of 14 bases. The DNA for the CDR3 is TGTGCCAGCAGTTCGGGGGATGGCGGTGAGACCCAGTACTTC. Its protein product is CASSSGDGGETQYF.

This clone was recorded a few times. This rearrangement joins TRBV18 to TRBJ2-2; TRBD1 or TRBD2 may be the D gene (5 bases each). The CDR3 is 16 amino acids. Germline V gene sequence: CDR1 KGHSH, CDR2 LQKENI. V dropped 8 bases and J dropped 7 bases, with 23 bases sitting between them. The CDR3 protein is CASTSRGEELGGELFF. CDR3 DNA: TGTGCCAGCACCAGTCGGGGCGAGGAACTAGGCGGGGAGCTGTTTTTT.

This clone came up a few times. V usage is TRBV30 and J usage is TRBJ1-2; TRBD1 agrees at 8 bases. J lost 8 bases, V lost 1 base, and 6 bases had no gene match. The CDR3 has 13 amino acids. Germline-derived CDR1 and CDR2 are GTSNPN and SVGIG (reference sequence). CDR3 in amino acids: CAWSEQGEYGYTF. CDR3 DNA: TGTGCCTGGAGTGAACAGGGGGAGTACGGCTACACCTTC.